Presented here are 20 T cell receptor beta chains from one specimen sequenced in a study of cytomegalovirus exposure and HLA in healthy donors. Generated by immunoSEQ multiplex PCR, the TCRdb table keeps only in-frame clones and is missing some. The sample contains 130,000 to 150,000 clones, roughly 87% of which appear only once. Sequenced sample: PBMCs. These receptors all come from a man between 18 and 35 years old in good health and CMV-seropositive.

The rearrangement links TRBV18 to TRBJ1-1; no definite D call. CDR3 length: 13 amino acids. Per germline, CDR1 KGHSH and CDR2 LQKENI. Trimming left V 2 bases short and J 8 bases short, with 12 bases between. The CDR3 DNA reads as TGTGCCAGCTCACCATGGACGGAGGGAGAAGCTTTCTTT. It encodes CASSPWTEGEAFF.

The chain uses TRBV23-1 and TRBJ1-5, with a weak D call TRBD1 (5 bases). TRBV23-1 is annotated as an ORF whose role is uncertain. The V gene lost 2 bases and the J gene lost 6 bases, with 8 bases spanning the gap. This CDR3 is built from 13 residues. CDR3 loop: CASSQERGQPQHF. In DNA form, the CDR3 reads TGCGCCAGCAGTCAAGAAAGGGGTCAGCCCCAGCATTTT.

This chain joins TRBV6-5 and TRBJ2-5; D is possibly TRBD2 (5 bases). CDR3 size: 15 residues. V was cut by 4 bases and J by 5 bases, with 17 bases left in between. Germline values: CDR1 MNHEY, CDR2 SVGAGI. CDR3 sequence (DNA): TGTGCCAGCAGTTGGTCGGAGGCCCTCTGGGAGACCCAGTACTTC. Amino acids: CASSWSEALWETQYF.

The gene calls are TRBV5-1 and TRBJ2-2, with a possible D match to TRBD1 (5 bases). Germline V CDR1 and CDR2: SGHRS, YFSETQ. The CDR3 has 13 amino acids. The germline V and J ends were trimmed by 3 bases and 6 bases, with 9 bases remaining between them. The CDR3 protein is CASSWAGSGELFF. The CDR3 nucleotides are TGCGCCAGCAGCTGGGCAGGGTCCGGGGAGCTGTTTTTT.

The chain is built from TRBV15 and TRBJ1-3; maybe TRBD1 (6 bases). This CDR3 is 16 amino acids long. Trimming took 7 bases from V and 0 from J, leaving 16 bases between them. Germline V gene lookup returns CDR1 LNHNV and CDR2 YYDKDF (reference sequence). The CDR3 loop reads CATTMDSLSSGNTIYF. Written as DNA, the CDR3 is TGTGCCACCACCATGGACAGTCTTAGCTCTGGAAACACCATATATTTT.

The CDR3 nucleotides read TGTGCCAGCAGCTTGCAACAGAATAATGAAAAACTGTTTTTT. Residues: CASSLQQNNEKLFF. The chain combines TRBV5-8 with TRBJ1-4, with D unclear. This CDR3 has 14 residues. V was pared by 1 base and J by 4 bases, with 8 bases between. CDR1 and CDR2 from the germline V gene are SGHTS and YDEGEE.

V and J are TRBV6-1 and TRBJ2-7; perhaps TRBD2 as D (5 bases). This CDR3 comprises 14 residues. Germline V gene lookup returns CDR1 MNHNS and CDR2 SASEGT. V was clipped by 5 bases and J by 0 bases, with 11 bases between them. CDR3 protein: CASSPVGSSYEQYF. In DNA form, the CDR3 reads TGTGCCAGCAGTCCCGTGGGGAGCTCCTACGAGCAGTACTTC.

This chain connects TRBV5-1 to TRBJ2-1; 7 bases line up with TRBD2. The CDR3 covers 15 residues. Losses at the gene ends were 0 bases for V and 7 bases for J; bases not matched to a gene: 7. Germline V gives CDR1 SGHRS, CDR2 YFSETQ. This chain's CDR3 is CASSLARRGGNEQFF. The CDR3 nucleotides are TGCGCCAGCAGCTTGGCCAGGCGGGGAGGGAATGAGCAGTTCTTC.

The chain has TRBV6-6 and TRBJ1-1, with 9 bases aligning to TRBD1. Germline V gene data show CDR1 as MNHNY and CDR2 as SVGAGI (reference sequence). V shed 2 bases, J shed 5 bases, and the junction held 6 bases outside the gene matches. This CDR3 has 15 residues. The CDR3 sequence: CASSYVGTGRTEAFF. The CDR3 coding sequence is TGTGCCAGCAGTTACGTTGGGACAGGGAGAACTGAAGCTTTCTTT.

This clone was found a few times. DNA for the CDR3: TGTGCCAGCAGCTTGGCCCATCAGGCCCCGAACACTGAAGCTTTCTTT. Protein: CASSLAHQAPNTEAFF. This chain joins TRBV5-4 and TRBJ1-1; D gene unclear. Per the germline V gene, CDR1 is SGHNT and CDR2 is YYREEE (reference sequence). The CDR3 consists of 16 residues. The V and J ends lost 0 bases and 1 base respectively, with 13 bases between them. Full variable domain (remainder filled in from reference TRBV5-4 and TRBJ1-1): ETGVTQSPTHLIKTRGQQVTLRCSSQSGHNTVSWYQQALGQGPQFIFQYYREEENGRGNFPPRFSGLQFPNYSSELNVNALELDDSALYLCASSLAHQAPNTEAFFGQGTRLTVV.

This clone appeared a single time. V usage is TRBV29-1 and J usage is TRBJ1-4; 11 nucleotides match TRBD1. Germline V gene data show CDR1 as SQVTM and CDR2 as ANQGSEA. Unmatched junction bases numbered 12, after V lost 6 bases and J lost 9 bases. CDR3 size: 15 residues. CDR3 amino acids: CSVPRVGTGGQKLFF. The CDR3 DNA reads as TGCAGCGTCCCCCGAGTCGGGACAGGGGGACAAAAACTGTTTTTT. The full variable domain, its missing parts supplied by reference TRBV29-1 and TRBJ1-4, is SAVISQKPSRDICQRGTSLTIQCQVDSQVTMMFWYRQQPGQSLTLIATANQGSEATYESGFVIDKFPISRPNLTFSTLTVSNMSPEDSSIYLCSVPRVGTGGQKLFFGSGTQLSVL.

The V call is TRBV6-4, the J call TRBJ2-1; D is possibly TRBD2 (5 bases). CDR1 is MRHNA, CDR2 SNTAGT, per germline. This CDR3 is built from 13 residues. V was shortened by 7 bases and J by 8 bases, with 15 bases between the two germline ends. The CDR3 nucleotides are TGTGCCAGCATCCCGGACGGAGGTGATGAGCAGTTCTTC. This sequence encodes CASIPDGGDEQFF.

This clone showed up just a few times. V usage is TRBV14 and J usage is TRBJ1-2, with 9 bases matching TRBD1. This CDR3 has 13 amino acids. Germline CDR1 is SGHDN and CDR2 is FVKESK. V dropped 4 bases and J dropped 8; count of bases not matched to a gene: 5. The CDR3 nucleotides read TGTGCCAGCAGCCCACAGGGGGCGGACGGCTACACCTTC. It is translated as CASSPQGADGYTF.

The genes are TRBV27 and TRBJ2-7; 8 positions match TRBD1. V was clipped by 4 bases and J by 2 bases; unmatched bases: 7. This CDR3 region has 15 residues. The V gene's germline CDR1 is MNHEY and CDR2 SMNVEV (reference sequence). Here the CDR3 reads CASSSGQDYPYEQYF. CDR3 in DNA: TGTGCCAGCAGTTCGGGACAGGATTACCCCTACGAGCAGTACTTC.

This chain joins TRBV30 and TRBJ1-4; 7 bases are a match to TRBD1. Germline lookup yields CDR1 GTSNPN and CDR2 SVGIG (reference sequence). This CDR3 contains 15 residues. V was pared by 3 bases and J by 8 bases, with 12 bases of the junction left unmatched. CDR3 sequence reads: CAWSLNQGEREKLFF. The CDR3 DNA follows: TGTGCCTGGAGCCTTAACCAGGGGGAACGGGAAAAACTGTTTTTT. The full variable domain, with the rest looked up from reference TRBV30 and TRBJ1-4, is SQTIHQWPATLVQPVGSPLSLECTVEGTSNPNLYWYRQAAGRGLQLLFYSVGIGQISSEVPQNLSASRPQDRQFILSSKKLLLSDSGFYLCAWSLNQGEREKLFFGSGTQLSVL.

The chain combines TRBV30 with TRBJ2-2; D is unresolved. The CDR3 is made up of 12 amino acids. V lost 5 bases and J 7 bases, leaving 11 bases between the germline ends. Per the germline V gene, CDR1 is GTSNPN and CDR2 is SVGIG (reference sequence). The CDR3 region has the DNA TGTGCCTGGGCCCGATACGGCGGGGAGCTGTTTTTT. This sequence encodes CAWARYGGELFF.

This clone has only a few counts. The CDR3 nucleotides read TGTGCCAGCACCACGGGGGGGGAGCTGTTTTTT. Its translation is CASTTGGELFF. This chain joins TRBV6-5 and TRBJ2-2; perhaps TRBD2 as D (5 bases). This CDR3 contains 11 residues. Trimming cost V 7 bases and J 8 bases, with 8 bases left between them. The V gene's germline CDR1 is MNHEY and CDR2 SVGAGI.

The chain is built from TRBV19 and TRBJ2-7; 8 positions match TRBD1. The ends lost 4 bases at V and 3 bases at J; junction bases unmatched: 5. The CDR3 has 14 residues. Germline CDR1 LNHDA, CDR2 SQIVND (reference sequence). CDR3 region: CASSTGQGYYEQYF. The CDR3 DNA is TGTGCCAGTAGTACCGGACAGGGTTACTACGAGCAGTACTTC. The whole variable domain, remainder taken from reference TRBV19 and TRBJ2-7, is DGGITQSPKYLFRKEGQNVTLSCEQNLNHDAMYWYRQDPGQGLRLIYYSQIVNDFQKGDIAEGYSVSREKKESFPLTVTSAQKNPTAFYLCASSTGQGYYEQYFGPGTRLTVT.

The table lists this clone with a count of one. The chain joins TRBV6-5 to TRBJ1-2; 9 bases are a match to TRBD1. V was clipped by 2 bases and J by 3 bases; unmatched bases: 7. This CDR3 region has 16 residues. The germline V gene encodes CDR1 MNHEY and CDR2 SVGAGI. CDR3 residues: CASSYGFRDRDYGYTF. CDR3 in DNA: TGTGCCAGCAGTTACGGTTTCCGGGACAGGGACTATGGCTACACCTTC.

This clone was counted once. The CDR3 DNA reads as TGTGCCAGCAGCTTATTAGAATTAAGGACAGCGGCCTACAATGAGCAGTTCTTC. Its translation: CASSLLELRTAAYNEQFF. The chain links TRBV7-9 to TRBJ2-1; a possible D gene is TRBD1 (6 bases). Trimming removed 2 bases at V and 2 bases at J, with 19 bases between. Germline lookup yields CDR1 SEHNR and CDR2 FQNEAQ (reference sequence). This CDR3 region has 18 residues.